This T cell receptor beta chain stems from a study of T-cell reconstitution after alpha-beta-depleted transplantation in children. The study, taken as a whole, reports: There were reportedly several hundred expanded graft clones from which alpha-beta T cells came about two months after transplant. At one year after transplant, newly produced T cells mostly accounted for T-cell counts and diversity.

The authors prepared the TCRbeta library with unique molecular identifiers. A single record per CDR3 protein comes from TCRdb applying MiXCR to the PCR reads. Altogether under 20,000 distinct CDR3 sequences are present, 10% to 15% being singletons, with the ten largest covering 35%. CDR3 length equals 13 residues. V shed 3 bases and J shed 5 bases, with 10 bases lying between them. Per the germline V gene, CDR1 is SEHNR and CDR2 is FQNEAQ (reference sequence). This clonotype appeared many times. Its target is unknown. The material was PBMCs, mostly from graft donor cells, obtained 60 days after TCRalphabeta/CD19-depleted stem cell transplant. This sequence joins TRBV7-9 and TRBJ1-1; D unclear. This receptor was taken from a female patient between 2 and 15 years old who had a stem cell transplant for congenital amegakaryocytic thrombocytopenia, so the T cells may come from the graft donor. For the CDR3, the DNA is TGTGCCAGCAGCTTGACCCGGACTACTGAAGCTTTCTTT. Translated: CASSLTRTTEAFF.